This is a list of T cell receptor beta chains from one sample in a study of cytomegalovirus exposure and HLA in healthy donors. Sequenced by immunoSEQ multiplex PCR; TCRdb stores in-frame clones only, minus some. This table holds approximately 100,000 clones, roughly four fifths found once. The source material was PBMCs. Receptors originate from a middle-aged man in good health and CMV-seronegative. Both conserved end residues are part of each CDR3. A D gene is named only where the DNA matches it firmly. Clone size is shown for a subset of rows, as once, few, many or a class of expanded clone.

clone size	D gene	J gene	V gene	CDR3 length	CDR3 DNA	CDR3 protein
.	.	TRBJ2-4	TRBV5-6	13	TGTGCCAGCACCGTAGGAGTTGTGGACATTCAGTACTTC	CASTVGVVDIQYF
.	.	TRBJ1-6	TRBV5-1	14	TGCGCCAGCAGCCCGGACTCGTATAATTCACCCCTCCACTTT	CASSPDSYNSPLHF
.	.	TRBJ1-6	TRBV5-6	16	TGTGCCAGCAGCTTTGGTATAGGGGAAGGAGGGTCACCCCTCCACTTT	CASSFGIGEGGSPLHF
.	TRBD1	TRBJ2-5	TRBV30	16	TGTGCCTGGACCCCGGGACAGGGATTAGGGGGAGAGACCCAGTACTTC	CAWTPGQGLGGETQYF
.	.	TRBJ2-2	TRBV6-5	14	TGTGCCAGTCGTCCGGGACAGAACACCGGGGAGCTGTTTTTT	CASRPGQNTGELFF
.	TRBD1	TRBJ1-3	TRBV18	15	TGTGCCAGCTCACCGGGACAGTTCTCTGGAAACACCATATATTTT	CASSPGQFSGNTIYF
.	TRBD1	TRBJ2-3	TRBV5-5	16	TGTGCCAGCAGCTTGGGGGGGACAGGGCCCACAGATACGCAGTATTTT	CASSLGGTGPTDTQYF
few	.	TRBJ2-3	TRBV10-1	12	TGCGCCAGCAGTGCCAGCGGGGATACGCAGTATTTT	CASSASGDTQYF
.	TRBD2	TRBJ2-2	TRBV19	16	TGTGCCAGTAGTATTTCTAGGACTAGGAACACCGGGGAGCTGTTTTTT	CASSISRTRNTGELFF
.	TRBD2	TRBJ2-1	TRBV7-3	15	TGTGCCAGCAGGCCCAGTGGAGCGGGGAAGAATGAGCAGTTCTTC	CASRPSGAGKNEQFF
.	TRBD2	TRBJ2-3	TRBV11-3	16	TGTGCCAGCAGCCGCATAGCGGGGGCCGGGGGAGATACGCAGTATTTT	CASSRIAGAGGDTQYF
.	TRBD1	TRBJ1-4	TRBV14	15	TGTGCCAGCAGCCGAGAGGACAGGGGGTTTGGAAAACTGTTTTTT	CASSREDRGFGKLFF
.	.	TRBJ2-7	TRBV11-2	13	TGTGCCAGCAGCTTTGGCTCAAGCTACGAGCAGTACTTC	CASSFGSSYEQYF
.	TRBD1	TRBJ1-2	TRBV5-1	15	TGCGCCAGCAGCATGGGGGACAGGGGGCGTTCTGGCTACACCTTC	CASSMGDRGRSGYTF
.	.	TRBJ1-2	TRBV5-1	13	TGCGCCAGCAGCTTCGAGGAGGGAATCGGCTACACCTTC	CASSFEEGIGYTF
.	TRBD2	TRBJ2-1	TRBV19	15	TGTGCCAGTAGTAAATTAGCGGGACCCGGCGGGGAGCAGTTCTTC	CASSKLAGPGGEQFF
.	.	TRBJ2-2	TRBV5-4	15	TGTGCCAGCAGCCGAGGAGCAGCAAACACCGGGGAGCTGTTTTTT	CASSRGAANTGELFF
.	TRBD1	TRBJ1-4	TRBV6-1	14	TGTGCCAGCAGTGAGGGACAGGGTAATGAAAAACTGTTTTTT	CASSEGQGNEKLFF
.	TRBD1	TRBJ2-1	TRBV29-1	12	TGCAGCGTTGACCCTCAGGGGGCGGAGCAGTTCTTC	CSVDPQGAEQFF
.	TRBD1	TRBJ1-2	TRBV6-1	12	TGTGCCAGCATCCCCGGGACAGGGAACTACACCTTC	CASIPGTGNYTF
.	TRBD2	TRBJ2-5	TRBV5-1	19	TGCGCCAGCAGGCTTAGGCCCGCGGGACTAGCGGGGGGACAAGAGACCCAGTACTTC	CASRLRPAGLAGGQETQYF
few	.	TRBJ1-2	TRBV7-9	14	TGTGCCAGCAGCTTAGGAGGGTTAGGGAGTGGCTACACCTTC	CASSLGGLGSGYTF
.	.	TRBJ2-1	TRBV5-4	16	TGTGCCAGCAGCCGCCGGACTCCCATCAACGTAAATGAGCAGTTCTTC	CASSRRTPINVNEQFF
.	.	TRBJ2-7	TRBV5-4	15	TGTGCCAGCAGCCCCGCCGAGACTGGCTCCTACGAGCAGTACTTC	CASSPAETGSYEQYF
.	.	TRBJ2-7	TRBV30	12	TGTGCCTGGGCAACAGGGTCCTACGAGCAGTACTTC	CAWATGSYEQYF
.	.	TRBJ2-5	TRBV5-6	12	TGTGCCAGCAGCTTGGGGCTGGAGACCCAGTACTTC	CASSLGLETQYF
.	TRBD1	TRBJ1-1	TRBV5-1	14	TGCGCCAGCAGCAGGAGACAGGGCTCCACTGAAGCTTTCTTT	CASSRRQGSTEAFF
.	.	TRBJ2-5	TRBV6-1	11	TGTGCCAGCAGCGAGGCCGTCTCCCAGTACTTC	CASSEAVSQYF
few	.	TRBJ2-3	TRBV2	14	TGTGCCAGCAGTAGCCGGCGGAGCACAGATACGCAGTATTTT	CASSSRRSTDTQYF
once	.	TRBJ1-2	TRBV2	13	TGTGCCAGCGTCGAGGCAACAGGGTACGGCTACACCTTC	CASVEATGYGYTF
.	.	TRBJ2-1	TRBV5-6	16	TGTGCCAGCAGCTCCCTCCCCAGGCGCTCCTACAATGAGCAGTTCTTC	CASSSLPRRSYNEQFF
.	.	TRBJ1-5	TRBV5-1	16	TGCGCCAGCAGCCCCGGCAGACAGGAAAGCAATCAGCCCCAGCATTTT	CASSPGRQESNQPQHF
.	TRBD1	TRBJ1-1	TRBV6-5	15	TGTGCCAGCAGTGGAGGGACAGGGTTGGGCACTGAAGCTTTCTTT	CASSGGTGLGTEAFF
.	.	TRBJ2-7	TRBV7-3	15	TGTGCCAGCAGCTCCACCCCCTCGGTAACCGGCGAGCAGTACTTC	CASSSTPSVTGEQYF
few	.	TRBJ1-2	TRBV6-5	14	TGTGCCAGCAGTTCGGACACTTGGGGCTATGGCTACACCTTC	CASSSDTWGYGYTF
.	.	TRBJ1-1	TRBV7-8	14	TGTGCCAGCAGCTTCAATGACTTGAACACTGAAGCTTTCTTT	CASSFNDLNTEAFF
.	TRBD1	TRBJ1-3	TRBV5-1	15	TGCGCCAGCAGGTCGGACAGGTCTCGGGGAAACACCATATATTTT	CASRSDRSRGNTIYF
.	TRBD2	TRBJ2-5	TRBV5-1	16	TGCGCCAGCAGCTTGGTGCTAGCGGGGGGCCAAGAGACCCAGTACTTC	CASSLVLAGGQETQYF
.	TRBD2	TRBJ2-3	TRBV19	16	TGTGCCAGTAGTCCCTCTCGAGCGGGGGTCTCAGATACGCAGTATTTT	CASSPSRAGVSDTQYF
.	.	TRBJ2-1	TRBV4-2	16	TGTGCCAGCAGCCAAGATCGAGGCGACGATAACAATGAGCAGTTCTTC	CASSQDRGDDNNEQFF
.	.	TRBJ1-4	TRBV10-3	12	TGTGCTGCCAGAGACGGAGATGAAAAACTGTTTTTT	CAARDGDEKLFF
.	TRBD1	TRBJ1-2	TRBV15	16	TGTGCCACCAGCAGAGATTTGGCAGGGGGTACTTATGGCTACACCTTC	CATSRDLAGGTYGYTF